This is a list of T cell receptor beta chains from one sample in a study of T cells after yellow fever vaccination. MiXCR was run by TCRdb on the 5' RACE reads, yielding one entry per CDR3 protein. Of some 240,000 distinct CDR3 sequences in the sample, about 3% are singletons; the top ten hold approximately 3.5%. This specimen was CD4+ T cells sorted from PBMCs, taken 10 days after the yellow fever booster vaccination. The receptors here all came from a man aged 18 to 30 who received the YFV17D yellow fever vaccine. The CDR3 runs from the conserved cysteine through the conserved F or W. Each record gives: V gene, clone size, CDR3 length, J gene, D gene, CDR3 protein, CDR3 DNA. D genes are given only for firm matches. A clone size is listed for some rows: how often the clone was seen (once, few, many), or a class if it is expanded.

v_gene: TRBV4-3; abundance: NA; len: 21; j_gene: TRBJ1-1; d_gene: TRBD1; CDR3aa: CASSQSPGQGPRYRLNTEAFF; CDR3nt: TGCGCCAGCAGCCAATCTCCGGGACAGGGTCCCAGATACCGACTGAACACTGAAGCTTTCTTT
v_gene: TRBV25-1; abundance: few; len: 15; j_gene: TRBJ1-2; d_gene: TRBD1; CDR3aa: CASYGAGGRSNGYTF; CDR3nt: TGTGCCAGCTATGGGGCAGGGGGGCGTTCGAATGGCTACACCTTC
v_gene: TRBV19; abundance: few; len: 14; j_gene: TRBJ1-4; d_gene: TRBD1; CDR3aa: CASSMGTGPEKLFF; CDR3nt: TGTGCCAGTAGTATGGGGACAGGTCCTGAAAAACTGTTTTTT
v_gene: TRBV20-1; abundance: NA; len: 14; j_gene: TRBJ1-2; d_gene: NA; CDR3aa: CSARDKRGSGGYTF; CDR3nt: TGCAGTGCTAGAGATAAAAGGGGTTCGGGCGGCTACACCTTC
v_gene: TRBV7-9; abundance: many; len: 16; j_gene: TRBJ2-3; d_gene: NA; CDR3aa: CASSPAASRATDTQYF; CDR3nt: TGTGCCAGCAGCCCCGCAGCTAGTCGGGCCACAGATACGCAGTATTTT
v_gene: TRBV5-1; abundance: few; len: 11; j_gene: TRBJ2-7; d_gene: NA; CDR3aa: CASTGGYEQYF; CDR3nt: TGCGCCAGCACCGGAGGCTACGAGCAGTACTTC
v_gene: TRBV7-2; abundance: few; len: 16; j_gene: TRBJ1-1; d_gene: TRBD1; CDR3aa: CASSLGTGSMNTEAFF; CDR3nt: TGTGCCAGCAGCTTAGGGACAGGGAGCATGAACACTGAAGCTTTCTTT
v_gene: TRBV6-2/TRBV6-3; abundance: NA; len: 15; j_gene: TRBJ2-4; d_gene: NA; CDR3aa: CASSYATGAKNIQYF; CDR3nt: TGTGCCAGCAGTTACGCCACGGGGGCCAAAAACATTCAGTACTTC
v_gene: TRBV4-1; abundance: many; len: 17; j_gene: TRBJ2-1; d_gene: TRBD2; CDR3aa: CASSQGLAGDNYNEQFF; CDR3nt: TGCGCCAGCAGCCAAGGATTAGCGGGGGATAACTACAATGAGCAGTTCTTC
v_gene: TRBV19; abundance: many; len: 15; j_gene: TRBJ2-1; d_gene: TRBD2; CDR3aa: CASSVLAGGQNEQFF; CDR3nt: TGTGCCAGTAGTGTCCTAGCGGGGGGGCAGAATGAGCAGTTCTTC
v_gene: TRBV3-1; abundance: many; len: 11; j_gene: TRBJ1-1; d_gene: NA; CDR3aa: CASGGDTEAFF; CDR3nt: TGTGCCAGCGGCGGGGACACTGAAGCTTTCTTT
v_gene: TRBV5-1; abundance: few; len: 15; j_gene: TRBJ1-1; d_gene: NA; CDR3aa: CASSLVEGKGTEAFF; CDR3nt: TGCGCCAGCAGCTTGGTAGAGGGAAAGGGGACTGAAGCTTTCTTT
v_gene: TRBV12-3/TRBV12-4; abundance: many; len: 16; j_gene: TRBJ2-5; d_gene: TRBD2; CDR3aa: CASSFIFGGGQETQYF; CDR3nt: TGTGCCAGCAGTTTTATTTTTGGCGGGGGACAAGAGACCCAGTACTTC
v_gene: TRBV20-1; abundance: many; len: 15; j_gene: TRBJ1-5; d_gene: TRBD1; CDR3aa: CSAETAGTGDQPQHF; CDR3nt: TGCAGTGCCGAGACCGCCGGGACAGGAGATCAGCCCCAGCATTTT
v_gene: TRBV6-5; abundance: few; len: 15; j_gene: TRBJ1-2; d_gene: NA; CDR3aa: CASSYSFQGLNGYTF; CDR3nt: TGTGCCAGCAGTTACTCCTTCCAGGGCCTCAATGGCTACACCTTC
v_gene: TRBV7-8; abundance: many; len: 11; j_gene: TRBJ2-3; d_gene: NA; CDR3aa: CASRTGRTQYF; CDR3nt: TGTGCCAGCCGCACAGGGAGGACGCAGTATTTT
v_gene: TRBV5-1; abundance: many; len: 13; j_gene: TRBJ2-3; d_gene: NA; CDR3aa: CASTLAPGDTQYF; CDR3nt: TGCGCCAGCACCCTCGCCCCTGGAGATACGCAGTATTTT